These T cell receptor beta chains were read from a single sample in a study of CD8+ T cells in alopecia areata. The repertoire was sequenced with immunoSEQ multiplex PCR; TCRdb's copy has only in-frame clones and lacks some. The sample yields about 200,000 clones, roughly 50% seen once. The specimen sequenced was CD8+ T cells sorted from blood. These receptors were taken from a human donor in good health. CDR3s include the opening cysteine and the closing phenylalanine or tryptophan. Each record gives: D gene, J gene, clone size, V gene, CDR3 DNA, CDR3 protein. The D gene is left open where the match is weak. Size values are once, few and many counts, or a class for expanded clones, and some rows have none.

.	TRBJ1-2	.	TRBV29-1	TGCAGCGTTGACTTACCGAACTATGGCTACACCTTC	CSVDLPNYGYTF
TRBD1	TRBJ2-6	.	TRBV30	TGTGCCTGGAGGGCTGGACAGGGGGCAGCTGGGGCCAACGTCCTGACTTTC	CAWRAGQGAAGANVLTF
.	TRBJ2-7	.	TRBV13	TGTGCCAGCAGCTTAGGCGGATCCTCCTACGAGCAGTACTTC	CASSLGGSSYEQYF
.	TRBJ2-1	.	TRBV6-5	TGTGCCAGCAGGGGGGGACCCTCTCGGGACAATGAGCAGTTCTTC	CASRGGPSRDNEQFF
.	TRBJ2-7	medium-sized	TRBV5-6	TGTGCCAGCAGCTTCACAGGGTTTGTAAACGAGCAGTACTTC	CASSFTGFVNEQYF
.	TRBJ2-6	few	TRBV11-2	TGTGCCAGCAGCTTAGCCGGGGGGCCCTCCGGGGCCAACGTCCTGACTTTC	CASSLAGGPSGANVLTF
.	TRBJ2-5	once	TRBV28	TGTGCCAGCAGTTTGCTGGAGACCCAGTACTTC	CASSLLETQYF
TRBD1	TRBJ2-7	.	TRBV27	TGTGCCAGCAGTTGGGACAGATCCTACGAGCAGTACTTC	CASSWDRSYEQYF
.	TRBJ2-5	.	TRBV13	TGTGCCAGCAGCAGCCGGGACACTCAGGAGACCCAGTACTTC	CASSSRDTQETQYF
TRBD1	TRBJ2-7	few	TRBV7-2	TGTGCCAGCAGCTTCGGGACAGTCGACTCCTACGAGCAGTACTTC	CASSFGTVDSYEQYF
TRBD1	TRBJ1-6	few	TRBV6-4	TGTGCCAGCAGCTCCGGGACAGCTAATTCACCCCTCCACTTT	CASSSGTANSPLHF
.	TRBJ2-3	.	TRBV13	TGTGCCAGCAGCCCTGGGGATACGCAGTATTTT	CASSPGDTQYF
TRBD1	TRBJ1-1	.	TRBV13	TGTGCCAGCAGCTTAGGCAGGGGGCCTTTCGAAGCTTTCTTT	CASSLGRGPFEAFF
TRBD1	TRBJ1-1	.	TRBV5-6	TGTGCCAGCACCCGGGACAGGGGGTTACCTGAAGCTTTCTTT	CASTRDRGLPEAFF
.	TRBJ2-7	few	TRBV29-1	TGCAGCGTTGCGGGGACGGTCGACTTGGTCTACGAGCAGTACTTC	CSVAGTVDLVYEQYF
TRBD1	TRBJ2-7	.	TRBV29-1	TGCAGCGTCCGGACAGGGACCTCCTACGAGCAGTACTTC	CSVRTGTSYEQYF
.	TRBJ1-2	.	TRBV30	TGTGCCTTGGATGGCTACACCTTC	CALDGYTF